These 2 T cell receptor beta chains came from one sample sequenced in a study of cytotoxic CD8 clonotypes in ibrutinib-treated CLL. Using immunoSEQ multiplex PCR, the repertoire was profiled, and TCRdb retains in-frame clones only, with some absent. The sample consists of approximately 350,000 clones, approximately 67% of them appearing once. The material sequenced was PBMCs, taken after 36 months of ibrutinib treatment. The receptors were sampled from a human donor with chronic lymphocytic leukemia.

Only a few counts were recorded for this clone. The chain has TRBV18 and TRBJ2-5, with D possibly matching TRBD2 (7 bases). Per the germline V gene, CDR1 is KGHSH and CDR2 is LQKENI. The CDR3 has 16 amino acids. Trimming took 1 base from V and 0 from J, leaving 12 bases between them. CDR3 DNA sequence: TGTGCCAGCTCACCACGGGGGGGCCTATACCAAGAGACCCAGTACTTC. Translating gives CASSPRGGLYQETQYF.

V is TRBV29-1 and J is TRBJ2-4; no clear D gene. Germline values: CDR1 SQVTM, CDR2 ANQGSEA. The CDR3 extends over 19 amino acids. V was pared by 5 bases and J by 1 base, with 27 bases between. The CDR3 DNA reads as TGCAGCGTTTATGAGCGATGGGCCACTACTAATGGCGCCAAAAACATTCAGTACTTC. Its translation is CSVYERWATTNGAKNIQYF.